This T cell receptor (beta chain) appears in the sequencing data of a study of blood T cell repertoires in COVID-19. For the study at large: Samples came from the United States, Italy and Spain, spanning acute and convalescent COVID-19. T cells, B-cell-depleted T cells, or PBMCs supplied cDNA or gDNA.

The germline V gene has CDR1 SGHTA and CDR2 FQGNSA. This CDR3 contains 16 residues. The J segment lost 9 bases and the V segment lost 5 bases, leaving 13 bases of the junction unmatched. Original handling: Using reference gene primer amplification, nucleated cell counts were estimated. Sequencing used immunoSEQ multiplex PCR; TCRdb keeps in-frame clones, though not all of them. The D gene and trimming were derived from the DNA, and the V and J assignments and clone size from that table. The table records about 200,000 clones, approximately 90% of them present only once. This TCR derives from a woman between 40 and 50 years old who had recovered from COVID-19. This chain uses TRBV7-2 with TRBJ2-2; the match to TRBD1 covers 9 bases. The sample comprised peripheral blood. As DNA, the CDR3 is TGTGCCAGCAGCCGTGTCGGGACAGGGTTTTCCCGGGAGCTGTTTTTT. Residues: CASSRVGTGFSRELFF.